This entry lists 13 T cell receptor beta chains sequenced from one sample in a study of T cell repertoires in cytomegalovirus infection. No cognate antigen is known for these TCRs. MiXCR was run by TCRdb on the reads, yielding one entry per CDR3 protein. The sample holds 700,000 to 950,000 distinct CDR3 sequences, approximately 32% seen once. The source material was cultured CD8+ T cells from PBMCs, sampled from culture after CMV antigen stimulation. The receptors stem from a human donor in good health (CMV status not recorded). Some clones in this sample may be carry-over from other donors' samples.

As DNA, the CDR3 is TGTGCCAGCAGCTTTTCGGAACAACAGGGGTGGAATGAGCAGTTCTTC. As protein: CASSFSEQQGWNEQFF. The rearrangement links TRBV7-8 to TRBJ2-1; 7 bases align to TRBD1. J lost 7 bases, V lost 3 bases, and 12 bases had no gene match. CDR1 is SGHVS, CDR2 FQNEAQ, per germline. This CDR3 spans 16 amino acids.

This clonotype was observed once. Possible read error: a much larger clone is one base away. V is TRBV6-1 and J is TRBJ1-4, with D possibly being TRBD1 (6 bases). Germline CDR1 is MNHNS and CDR2 is SASEGT. The CDR3 runs to 12 residues. CDR3 sequence reads: CVSMRGNNGLFF. DNA for the CDR3: TGTGTCAGCATGAGGGGGAACAACGGACTGTTTTTT.

This clonotype appeared a few times. The chain is built from TRBV6-1 and TRBJ1-5; 8 bases line up with TRBD1. V shed 5 bases, J shed 5 bases, and the junction held 11 bases outside the gene matches. This CDR3 is built from 16 residues. Looked up from germline, CDR1 is MNHNS and CDR2 is SASEGT. CDR3 bases: TGTGCCAGCAGTCCCGGGACAGGTTGGAACGATCAGCCCCAGCATTTT. It yields the protein CASSPGTGWNDQPQHF.

V usage is TRBV7-9 and J usage is TRBJ2-1; D not resolved. This CDR3 comprises 14 residues. V dropped 2 bases and J dropped 5 bases, with 10 bases sitting between them. Per germline, CDR1 SEHNR and CDR2 FQNEAQ (reference sequence). CDR3 coding DNA: TGTGCCAGCAGCTTACCTACAGAAAACAATGAGCAGTTCTTC. Translating it yields CASSLPTENNEQFF.

Regarding this clonotype: This may stem from a read error, because a much larger clone lies one nucleotide away. The chain joins TRBV12-5 to TRBJ2-1, with 10 bases lining up with TRBD2. J was trimmed by 8 bases and V by 9 bases; bases with no gene match: 10. Germline CDR1 is LGHNT and CDR2 is FRNRAP. The CDR3 runs 14 residues. The DNA for the CDR3 is TGTGCTAGCTCGGGACTAGCGACTTGGGATGAGCAGTTCTTC. Its translation is CASSGLATWDEQFF.

This clonotype showed up just a few times. The chain employs TRBV20-1 and TRBJ2-2; tentative D call: TRBD1 (5 bases). CDR1 and CDR2 from the germline V gene are DFQATT and SNEGSKA (reference sequence). Between the trimmed V and J ends, which lost 6 bases and 0 bases, there was a span of 11 bases. The CDR3 has 14 residues. In nucleotides, the CDR3 is TGCAGTGCCAGCAGGGTCGCGAACACCGGGGAGCTGTTTTTT. Protein: CSASRVANTGELFF.

The chain recombines TRBV5-1 with TRBJ1-2; 9 bases agree with TRBD1. Looked up from germline, CDR1 is SGHRS and CDR2 is YFSETQ. Trimming took 0 bases from V and 1 from J; bases not matched to a gene: 1. CDR3 length: 15 residues. The CDR3 DNA follows: TGCGCCAGCAGCTTGGACAGGGGGCATAACTATGGCTACACCTTC. Its translation is CASSLDRGHNYGYTF.

This clonotype was counted between two and nine times. The chain links TRBV28 to TRBJ2-7; 7 nucleotides agree with TRBD1. In germline, CDR1 is MDHEN, CDR2 SYDVKM. With 7 bases clipped from V and 5 bases from J, the junction kept 8 bases outside the gene matches. There are 13 residues in the CDR3. CDR3: CASIKLGTDEQYV. The CDR3 DNA follows: TGTGCCAGCATCAAATTGGGGACAGACGAGCAGTACGTC.

Concerning this clonotype itself: An end of the junction differs from the germline gene, which may be a read error. This rearrangement joins TRBV6-1 to TRBJ2-2, with D possibly matching TRBD2 (5 bases). The CDR3 contains 11 residues. In germline, CDR1 is MNHNS, CDR2 SASEGT. CDR3 nucleotide sequence: TGTGCCAGCAGTGGGATCCGGGGAGTCAATTTT. It translates to CASSGIRGVNF.

This clonotype turned up a few times. This chain links TRBV10-3 with TRBJ2-7; 7 bases agree with TRBD1. Looked up from germline, CDR1 is ENHRY and CDR2 is SYGVKD. The CDR3 totals 14 residues. V trimming: 5 bases; J trimming: 3 bases; junction bases outside the gene matches: 7. CDR3 in amino acids: CAISPTGNGYEQYV. CDR3 bases: TGTGCCATCAGTCCGACAGGGAACGGCTACGAGCAGTACGTC.

The genes are TRBV6-1 and TRBJ1-5; D remains ambiguous. CDR3 length equals 13 residues. Trimming removed 5 bases at V and 1 base at J, with 6 bases between. Germline lookup yields CDR1 MNHNS and CDR2 SASEGT. The CDR3 spells CASSRKSNQPQHF. DNA of the CDR3: TGTGCCAGCAGTCGAAAGAGCAATCAGCCCCAGCATTTT.

The genes are TRBV10-2 and TRBJ2-5, with 7 bases matching TRBD2. J was trimmed by 2 bases and V by 2 bases; bases with no gene match: 8. This CDR3 is 16 amino acids long. Germline V CDR1 and CDR2: WSHSY, SAAADI. The CDR3 here is CASSEPRAGGQETQYF. Written as DNA, the CDR3 is TGCGCCAGCAGTGAGCCGCGGGCCGGGGGGCAAGAGACCCAGTACTTC.

The V and J genes are TRBV6-1 and TRBJ2-1, with 11 bases that match TRBD2. Germline CDR1 MNHNS, CDR2 SASEGT. This CDR3 has 16 residues. V lost 5 bases and J lost 3; bases outside the gene matches: 6. The CDR3 DNA reads TGTGCCAGCAGTCCAGTAGCGGGGGGGAGCTACAATGAGCAGTTCTTC. This translates into CASSPVAGGSYNEQFF.